This is a list of T cell receptor beta chains from one sample in a study of Ad26.COV2.S vaccination and SARS-CoV-2 variants. Only in-frame clones appear in the TCRdb table, and some are missing; sequencing was by immunoSEQ multiplex PCR. Counted here are 400,000 to 450,000 clones, 80% to 95% occurring once; the ten biggest clones make up approximately 4.3%. The specimen comprised peripheral blood, sampled in a trial of Ad26.COV2.S vaccine versus placebo. The receptors shown here come from a person between 18 and 60 years old who received the Ad26.COV2.S COVID-19 vaccine or a placebo. Both conserved end residues are part of each CDR3.

J gene | V gene | CDR3 protein
TRBJ2-2 | TRBV27 | CASGQTSGRPGELFF
TRBJ1-3 | TRBV11-1 | CASSARDSNSGNTIYF
TRBJ1-2 | TRBV9 | CASRGSGPSLGGYTF
TRBJ2-7 | TRBV5-4 | CASSLWGSVDEQYF
TRBJ1-2 | TRBV28 | CASRARDRTNYGYTF
TRBJ1-2 | TRBV24-1 | CATSDSGQGAGYYGYTF
TRBJ2-2 | TRBV5-1 | CASSLGSSGYTGELFF
TRBJ1-4 | TRBV4-2 | CASSQGSGKEEKLFF
TRBJ1-1 | TRBV5-4 | CASSHPTGGITEAFF
TRBJ2-3 | TRBV4-1 | CASSQEYTGQSITPSTDTQYF
TRBJ2-2 | TRBV5-6 | CASSFVGIRTGELFF
TRBJ1-4 | TRBV7-6 | CASSDGRGEKLFF
TRBJ2-3 | TRBV7-6 | CASSPGKGDTQYF
TRBJ2-7 | TRBV27 | CASSLVSEGLQYEQYF
TRBJ2-7 | TRBV4-1 | CASSQVPGEGTYEQYF
TRBJ2-5 | TRBV7-6 | CASSAGQGAQYQETQYF
TRBJ1-1 | TRBV4-2 | CASSQVGGSGTEAFF
TRBJ1-1 | TRBV7-2 | CASSPGPNTEAFF
TRBJ2-7 | TRBV5-1 | CASSLGGQLLSYEQYF
TRBJ2-3 | TRBV21-1 | CASSTPLAASTDTQYF
TRBJ1-5 | TRBV7-2 | CASSPSSPNQPQHF
TRBJ2-1 | TRBV9 | CASSATMTGEYNEQFF
TRBJ2-7 | TRBV25-1 | CASSRDFSTGEQYF
TRBJ2-2 | TRBV27 | CASSLTSGSTGELFF
TRBJ2-3 | TRBV4-2 | CASSQNPTSPGDTQYF
TRBJ2-2 | TRBV7-7 | CASSPRSATNTGELFF
TRBJ1-5 | TRBV7-2 | CASSLGTGGPPQHF
TRBJ1-1 | TRBV5-1 | CASSLGAEAFF
TRBJ2-4 | TRBV7-2 | CASSRRVGAKNIQYF
TRBJ2-2 | TRBV6-5 | CASSRGTNTGELFF
TRBJ2-3 | TRBV19 | CASSIDWGGLEDTQYF
TRBJ2-7 | TRBV5-1 | CASSLGFRSSATQEQYF
TRBJ2-1 | TRBV5-1 | CASSFSGNEQFF
TRBJ2-5 | TRBV23-1 | CASSQSMVRDETQYF
TRBJ2-7 | TRBV5-3 | CARSSQWGRTSSYEQYF
TRBJ2-5 | TRBV28 | CASSSRTGRETQYF
TRBJ1-2 | TRBV30 | CAWSPGFLIYGYTF
TRBJ2-7 | TRBV7-3 | CASSSLGGSNPYEQYF
TRBJ2-1 | TRBV18 | CASSKPGTSGINEQFF
TRBJ2-7 | TRBV6-5 | CASLGQGSYEQYF
TRBJ2-5 | TRBV9 | CASSLGGGETQYF
TRBJ1-5 | TRBV7-6 | CASSLQAGVQPQHF
TRBJ2-3 | TRBV29-1 | CSVERSSWNTDTQYF
TRBJ1-5 | TRBV7-2 | CASSLADRGGNQPQHF
TRBJ2-3 | TRBV11-2 | CASSLVGFRAGGPDTQYF
TRBJ1-5 | TRBV19 | CASSIDGDQPQHF
TRBJ2-4 | TRBV21-1 | CASSKGSGRALTKNIQYF
TRBJ2-3 | TRBV6-4 | CASREGHHSTDTQYF
TRBJ1-4 | TRBV7-9 | CASSLSTGGYEKLFF
TRBJ2-2 | TRBV14 | CASSQEGGRGTGELFF
TRBJ2-5 | TRBV4-1 | CASSSAHTTSGRETQYF
TRBJ1-5 | TRBV12-3/TRBV12-4 | CASSFWDQPQHF
TRBJ1-3 | TRBV5-5 | CASSLESVGNTIYF